This TCR beta chain originates from a study of cytotoxic CD8 clonotypes in ibrutinib-treated CLL. In the study overall: The patients comprised some 10 relapsed/refractory and around 15 treatment-naive cases, about 18 IGHV unmutated. General study results and limits: While tracking circulating CD8+ T-cell counts, baseline clonality exceeded that of age-matched healthy donors. Treatment left the uncommon public clonotypes either contracted or stable in frequency.

Investigators sought sequencing depths of between 1 in 200,000 and 1 in 1 million T cells. Measured with immunoSEQ multiplex PCR; TCRdb has only the in-frame clones, and not every one. The top ten hold 5% to 7% of the sample, which has approximately 300,000 clones, around four fifths seen once. In the case of this clone: Its target is not known.

The CDR3 has 13 residues. The ends were cut back, 3 bases at V and 3 bases at J, with 12 bases in the middle. Germline V gives CDR1 GTSNPN, CDR2 SVGIG (reference sequence). The chain joins TRBV30 to TRBJ2-7; TRBD1 might be the D (5 bases). This receptor was obtained from a human donor with chronic lymphocytic leukemia. This specimen was PBMCs, taken before ibrutinib treatment. This CDR3 reads CAWRGVGYYEQYF. CDR3 nucleotide sequence: TGTGCCTGGAGAGGGGTAGGGTACTACGAGCAGTACTTC.